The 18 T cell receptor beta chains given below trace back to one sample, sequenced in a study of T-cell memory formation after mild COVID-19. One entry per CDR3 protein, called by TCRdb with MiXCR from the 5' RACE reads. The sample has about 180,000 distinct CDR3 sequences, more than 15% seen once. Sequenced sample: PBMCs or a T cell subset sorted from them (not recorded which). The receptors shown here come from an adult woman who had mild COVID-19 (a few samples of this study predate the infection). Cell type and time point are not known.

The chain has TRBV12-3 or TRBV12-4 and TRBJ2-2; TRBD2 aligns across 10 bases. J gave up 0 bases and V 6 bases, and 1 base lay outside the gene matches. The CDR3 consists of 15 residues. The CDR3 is CASRLAGANTGELFF. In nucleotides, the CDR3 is TGTGCCAGCAGGCTAGCGGGGGCGAACACCGGGGAGCTGTTTTTT.

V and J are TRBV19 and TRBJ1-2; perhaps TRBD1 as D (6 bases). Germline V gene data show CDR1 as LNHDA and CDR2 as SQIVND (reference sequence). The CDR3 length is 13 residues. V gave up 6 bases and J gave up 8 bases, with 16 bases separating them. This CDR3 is CASRSQGRRGYTF. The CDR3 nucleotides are TGTGCCAGTAGATCTCAGGGGCGTCGGGGCTACACCTTC.

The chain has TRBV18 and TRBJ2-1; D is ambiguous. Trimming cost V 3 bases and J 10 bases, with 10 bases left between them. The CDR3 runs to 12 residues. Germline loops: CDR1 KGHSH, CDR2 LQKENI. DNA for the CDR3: TGTGCCAGCTCACCGTTGGTAGGCGAGCAGTTCTTC. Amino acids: CASSPLVGEQFF.

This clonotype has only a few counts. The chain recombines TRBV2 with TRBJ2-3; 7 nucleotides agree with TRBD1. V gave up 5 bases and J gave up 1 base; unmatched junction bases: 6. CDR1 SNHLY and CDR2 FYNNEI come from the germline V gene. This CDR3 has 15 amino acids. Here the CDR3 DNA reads TGTGCCAGCAGTTCACAGGGGTTGGGCACAGATACGCAGTATTTT. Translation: CASSSQGLGTDTQYF.

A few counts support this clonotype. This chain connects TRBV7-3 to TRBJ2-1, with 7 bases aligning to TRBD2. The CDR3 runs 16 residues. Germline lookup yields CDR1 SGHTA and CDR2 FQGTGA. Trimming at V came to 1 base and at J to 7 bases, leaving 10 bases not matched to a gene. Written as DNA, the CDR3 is TGTGCCAGCAGCTTAATACGAGGAGCGGGAATAAATGAGCAGTTCTTC. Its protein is CASSLIRGAGINEQFF.

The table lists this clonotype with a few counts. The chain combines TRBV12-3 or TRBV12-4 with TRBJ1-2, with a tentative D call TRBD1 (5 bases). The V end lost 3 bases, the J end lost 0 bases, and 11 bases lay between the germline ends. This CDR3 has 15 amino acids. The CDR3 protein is CASSLVTAANYGYTF. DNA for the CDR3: TGTGCCAGCAGTTTGGTGACAGCAGCTAACTATGGCTACACCTTC.

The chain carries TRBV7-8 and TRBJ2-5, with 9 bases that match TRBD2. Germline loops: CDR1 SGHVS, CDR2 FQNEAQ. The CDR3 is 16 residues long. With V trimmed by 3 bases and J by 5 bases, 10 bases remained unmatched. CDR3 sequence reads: CASSFNLAGTMETQYF. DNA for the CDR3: TGTGCCAGCAGCTTTAATCTAGCGGGGACGATGGAGACCCAGTACTTC.

This CDR3 reads CAIPQGNYGYTF. The CDR3 DNA reads as TGTGCCATCCCACAGGGAAACTATGGCTACACCTTC. This chain uses TRBV12-3 or TRBV12-4 with TRBJ1-2; a weak D match, TRBD1 (6 bases). CDR3 size: 12 residues. Trimming removed 10 bases from V and 2 bases from J, with 11 bases in between.

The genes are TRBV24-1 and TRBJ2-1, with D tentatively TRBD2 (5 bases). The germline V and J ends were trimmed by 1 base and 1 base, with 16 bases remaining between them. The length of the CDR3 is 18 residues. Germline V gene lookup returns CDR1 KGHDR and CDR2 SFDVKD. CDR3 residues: CATSDFSAGVRSYNEQFF. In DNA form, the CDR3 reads TGTGCCACCAGTGATTTCTCCGCCGGGGTGCGGTCCTACAATGAGCAGTTCTTC.

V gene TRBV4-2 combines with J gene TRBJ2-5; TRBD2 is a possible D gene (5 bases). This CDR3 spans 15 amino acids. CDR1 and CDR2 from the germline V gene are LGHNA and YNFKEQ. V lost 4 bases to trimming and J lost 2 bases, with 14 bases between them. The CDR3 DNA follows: TGTGCCAGCAGCCGCCACCGGGGTGCTCAAGAGACCCAGTACTTC. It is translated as CASSRHRGAQETQYF.

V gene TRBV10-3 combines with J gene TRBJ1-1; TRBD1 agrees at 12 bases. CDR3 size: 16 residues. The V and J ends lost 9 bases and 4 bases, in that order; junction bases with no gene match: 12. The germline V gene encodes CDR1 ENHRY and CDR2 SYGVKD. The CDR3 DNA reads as TGTGCCATAAAACCGGGACAGGGGGCGGTGAGCACTGAAGCTTTCTTT. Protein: CAIKPGQGAVSTEAFF.

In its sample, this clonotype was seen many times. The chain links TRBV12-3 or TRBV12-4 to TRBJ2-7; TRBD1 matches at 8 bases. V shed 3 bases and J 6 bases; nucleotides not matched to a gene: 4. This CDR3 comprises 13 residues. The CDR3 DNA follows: TGTGCCAGCAGTTTCCAGGGGGCGGCCGAGCAGTACTTC. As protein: CASSFQGAAEQYF.

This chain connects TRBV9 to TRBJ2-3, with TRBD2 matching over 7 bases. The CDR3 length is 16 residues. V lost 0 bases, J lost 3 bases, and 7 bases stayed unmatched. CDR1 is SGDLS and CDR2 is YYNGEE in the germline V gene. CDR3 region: CASSVGPSGVTDTQYF. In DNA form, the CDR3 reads TGTGCCAGCAGCGTAGGTCCCAGCGGGGTTACAGATACGCAGTATTTT.

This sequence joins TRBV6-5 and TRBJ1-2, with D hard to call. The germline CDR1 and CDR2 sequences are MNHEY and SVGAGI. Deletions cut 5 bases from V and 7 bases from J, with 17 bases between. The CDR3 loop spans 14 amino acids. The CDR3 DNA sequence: TGTGCCAGCAGTCGCGTGGGGATGCTCTGTGGCTACACCTTC. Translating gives CASSRVGMLCGYTF.

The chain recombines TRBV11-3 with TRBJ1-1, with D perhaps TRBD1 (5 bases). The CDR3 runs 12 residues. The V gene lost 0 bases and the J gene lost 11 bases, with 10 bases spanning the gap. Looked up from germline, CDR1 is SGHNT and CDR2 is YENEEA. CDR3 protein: CASSLEAGPAFF. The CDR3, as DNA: TGTGCCAGCAGCTTAGAGGCAGGGCCGGCTTTCTTT. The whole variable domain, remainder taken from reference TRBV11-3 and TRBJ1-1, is EAGVVQSPRYKIIEKKQPVAFWCNPISGHNTLYWYLQNLGQGPELLIRYENEEAVDDSQLPKDRFSAERLKGVDSTLKIQPAELGDSAVYLCASSLEAGPAFFGQGTRLTVV.

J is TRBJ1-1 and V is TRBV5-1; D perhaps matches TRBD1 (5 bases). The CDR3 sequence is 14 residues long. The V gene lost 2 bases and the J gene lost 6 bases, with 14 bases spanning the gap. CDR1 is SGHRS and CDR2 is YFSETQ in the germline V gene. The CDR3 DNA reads TGCGCCAGCAGCTTTGACGGGGGTGGCGCTGAAGCTTTCTTT. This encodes CASSFDGGGAEAFF.

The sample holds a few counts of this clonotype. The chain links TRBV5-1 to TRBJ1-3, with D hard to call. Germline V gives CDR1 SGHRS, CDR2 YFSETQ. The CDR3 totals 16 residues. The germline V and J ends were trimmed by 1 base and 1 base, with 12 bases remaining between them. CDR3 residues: CASSLNSGQSGNTIYF. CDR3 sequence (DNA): TGCGCCAGCAGCTTGAACAGCGGTCAGTCTGGAAACACCATATATTTT.

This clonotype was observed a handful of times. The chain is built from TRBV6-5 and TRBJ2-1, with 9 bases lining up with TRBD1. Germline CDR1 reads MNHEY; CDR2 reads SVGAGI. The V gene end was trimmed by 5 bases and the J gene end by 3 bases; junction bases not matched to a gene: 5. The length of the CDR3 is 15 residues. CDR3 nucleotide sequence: TGTGCCAGCAGTGGCGGGACAGGGTTCTACAATGAGCAGTTCTTC. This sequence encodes CASSGGTGFYNEQFF.